Listed here are 13 T cell receptor beta chains from one sample, sequenced in a study of blood T cell repertoires in COVID-19. Sequenced by immunoSEQ multiplex PCR; TCRdb stores in-frame clones only, minus some. The sample consists of about 240,000 clones, 82% of them appearing once. What was sequenced was peripheral blood. All receptors come from a woman in her sixties with active or convalescent COVID-19.

The CDR3 DNA is TGTGCCAGCAGCGCTGACAGGGGGGCCTACAATGAGCAGTTCTTC. It specifies CASSADRGAYNEQFF. The chain couples TRBV2 to TRBJ2-1; 9 bases are a match to TRBD1. Trimming cost V 6 bases and J 2 bases; bases outside gene matches: 5. This CDR3 is built from 15 residues. Germline lookup yields CDR1 SNHLY and CDR2 FYNNEI.

The chain carries TRBV3-1 (or the pseudogene TRBV3-2) and TRBJ1-2, with D possibly matching TRBD1 (5 bases). The V gene's germline CDR1 is LGHDT and CDR2 YNNKEL (reference sequence). CDR3 size: 14 residues. V dropped 0 bases and J dropped 6 bases, with 11 bases sitting between them. CDR3 protein: CASSQDPGVNGYTF. The CDR3 DNA is TGTGCCAGCAGCCAAGACCCGGGGGTGAATGGCTACACCTTC.

The V gene is TRBV12-3 or TRBV12-4, the J gene TRBJ1-5; possible D gene TRBD1, 6 bases. The CDR3 extends over 13 amino acids. The V gene lost 7 bases and the J gene lost 6 bases, with 13 bases spanning the gap. The CDR3 protein is CASTRGRAQPQHF. The DNA of the CDR3 is TGTGCCAGCACCAGGGGAAGGGCTCAGCCCCAGCATTTT.

This rearrangement joins TRBV5-6 to TRBJ1-2; 7 bases are a match to TRBD1. J was trimmed by 6 bases and V by 6 bases; bases with no gene match: 8. CDR3 size: 13 residues. CDR1 is SGHDT, CDR2 YYEEEE, per germline. Here the CDR3 DNA reads TGTGCCAGCAAAAACAGGGGAGTCGATGGCTACACCTTC. Residues: CASKNRGVDGYTF.

The CDR3 coding sequence is TGTGCCAGCAGCGAGGGGCGGGGGCTATACGAGCAGTACTTC. Protein: CASSEGRGLYEQYF. The chain couples TRBV2 to TRBJ2-7, with D possibly matching TRBD2 (7 bases). The CDR3 spans 14 residues. Germline loops: CDR1 SNHLY, CDR2 FYNNEI. Trimming removed 6 bases at V and 4 bases at J, with 16 bases between.

The V call is TRBV6-5, the J call TRBJ2-7, with 9 nucleotides matching TRBD1. V gave up 6 bases and J gave up 1 base; unmatched junction bases: 7. Germline V gives CDR1 MNHEY, CDR2 SVGAGI. The CDR3 contains 15 residues. The CDR3 protein is CASSYRGQGSYEQYF. CDR3 bases: TGTGCCAGCAGCTACAGGGGGCAAGGGTCCTACGAGCAGTACTTC.

The chain is built from TRBV6-6 and TRBJ2-3, with 7 nucleotides matching TRBD2. Germline loops: CDR1 MNHNY, CDR2 SVGAGI (reference sequence). V shed 2 bases, J shed 2 bases, and the junction held 4 bases outside the gene matches. This CDR3 region has 15 residues. This chain's CDR3 is CASSYGRATTDTQYF. Here the CDR3 DNA reads TGTGCCAGCAGTTACGGGAGGGCCACCACAGATACGCAGTATTTT.

The chain combines TRBV19 with TRBJ1-4, with D hard to call. CDR3 length: 14 amino acids. Trimming stripped 5 bases from V and 0 bases from J, with 7 bases between. Germline CDR1 is LNHDA and CDR2 is SQIVND (reference sequence). CDR3 loop: CASSSQTTNEKLFF. The CDR3 nucleotides read TGTGCCAGTAGTTCACAGACAACTAATGAAAAACTGTTTTTT.

The rearrangement uses TRBV5-1 and TRBJ2-1; possibly TRBD1 for D (6 bases). This CDR3 contains 15 residues. CDR1 and CDR2 (germline): SGHRS, YFSETQ. V lost 3 bases, J lost 7 bases, and 17 bases lay in between. The CDR3, as DNA: TGCGCCAGCAGCTCCACAGGGCGCCTTGGGAATGAGCAGTTCTTC. Translated, it gives CASSSTGRLGNEQFF.

V usage is TRBV18 and J usage is TRBJ2-5; 7 positions match TRBD2. This CDR3 is 16 amino acids long. The germline V gene has CDR1 KGHSH and CDR2 LQKENI. After removal of 3 bases from V and 5 bases from J, the junction contained 12 bases not matched to a gene. Written as DNA, the CDR3 is TGTGCCAGCTCACCGACGAACAGCGGGGCGCGGGAGACCCAGTACTTC. This gives the protein CASSPTNSGARETQYF.

V and J are TRBV11-2 and TRBJ1-2, with 11 bases fitting TRBD1. Germline V CDR1 and CDR2: SGHAT, FQNNGV. CDR3 length: 14 residues. V shed 4 bases, J shed 4 bases, and the junction held 2 bases outside the gene matches. In nucleotides, the CDR3 is TGTGCCAGCAGCTCGGGACAGGGGGTCTATGGCTACACCTTC. Residues: CASSSGQGVYGYTF.

The chain has TRBV7-9 and TRBJ1-2, with TRBD1 identical over 11 bases. Germline V gene lookup returns CDR1 SEHNR and CDR2 FQNEAQ (reference sequence). The CDR3 is 15 residues long. Trimming cost V 5 bases and J 4 bases; bases outside gene matches: 6. The CDR3 protein is CASSTPGQGVYGYTF. CDR3 DNA sequence: TGTGCCAGCAGCACTCCGGGACAGGGGGTCTATGGCTACACCTTC.

The gene calls are TRBV18 and TRBJ1-1; TRBD1 matches 9 bases. This CDR3 has 15 residues. Germline V lookup: CDR1 KGHSH, CDR2 LQKENI. After removal of 3 bases from V and 6 bases from J, the junction contained 8 bases not matched to a gene. CDR3 sequence: CASSPQDRGSAEAFF. CDR3 nucleotide sequence: TGTGCCAGCTCACCGCAGGACAGGGGATCGGCTGAAGCTTTCTTT.